This T cell receptor (beta chain) was observed in a study of CD8+ T cells in alopecia areata. About the study: The share of scalp area affected provided the severity score for treated patients. Study-wide results and caveats: Mice gave a clearer picture of TCR sharing than patients did, possibly for HLA-related reasons.

Treatment of the sample: oral pan-JAK inhibitor, 5-10 mg twice daily. This clone came up a few times. The antigen remains undetermined. Once RNA had been extracted, it was reverse transcribed into cDNA to act as the sequencing template. Repertoires were generated with immunoSEQ multiplex PCR, while TCRdb's copy carries only in-frame clones and drops some. Here the sample spans roughly 120,000 clones, approximately 59% being singletons. In germline, CDR1 is PRHDT, CDR2 FYEKMQ (reference sequence). V was pared by 4 bases and J by 2 bases, with 12 bases between. The CDR3 sequence is 14 residues long. The rearrangement uses TRBV13 and TRBJ2-7; no reliable D call. This TCR was sampled from a human donor with alopecia areata. The material was CD8+ T cells sorted from blood, obtained at week 4, from a patient treated with tofacitinib. In DNA form, the CDR3 reads TGTGCCAGCAGCTCTGCAGGATCCACCTACGAGCAGTACTTC. Translation: CASSSAGSTYEQYF.